This is a list of T cell receptor beta chains from one sample in a study of T and B cells in COVID-19 patients. TCRdb reprocessed the multiplex PCR reads with MiXCR, giving one entry per CDR3 protein. This table has under 4,500 distinct CDR3 sequences, about 26% appearing once. The sample comprised blood. The receptors come from a human donor with active COVID-19. Each CDR3 is given with its conserved first and last residue. D genes are given only for firm matches. Rows may omit the clone size; those that give it use once, few, many or a size class.

TRBD2	TRBV12-3/TRBV12-4	TRBJ2-1	medium-sized	CASSPLAGGGFNEQFF	TGTGCCAGCAGTCCCCTAGCGGGAGGGGGATTTAATGAGCAGTTCTTC
.	TRBV11-2	TRBJ2-1	.	CASSLWQRNTYNEQFF	TGTGCCAGCAGCCTATGGCAGCGGAACACCTACAATGAGCAGTTCTTC
.	TRBV6-5	TRBJ2-7	medium-sized	CASTKALRLGTSHEQYF	TGTGCCAGCACCAAGGCCCTCCGACTAGGAACATCCCACGAGCAGTACTTC
TRBD1	TRBV6-5	TRBJ1-2	.	CASSYAGGEGYTF	TGTGCCAGCAGCTATGCAGGGGGCGAGGGCTACACCTTC
.	TRBV18	TRBJ1-4	medium-sized	CASSLARAETEKLFF	TGTGCCAGCTCACTTGCTCGGGCTGAAACGGAAAAACTGTTTTTT
.	TRBV27	TRBJ1-2	few	CASSLKGEGYTF	TGTGCCAGCAGTTTAAAGGGTGAAGGCTACACCTTC
.	TRBV29-1	TRBJ1-1	medium-sized	CSVFDSKYTEAFF	TGCAGCGTTTTTGACAGTAAATACACTGAAGCTTTCTTT
.	TRBV27	TRBJ1-3	medium-sized	CASSLRGTGNTIYF	TGTGCCAGCAGTTTAAGGGGAACTGGAAACACCATATATTTT
.	TRBV29-1	TRBJ1-5	medium-sized	CSVQGASNQPQHF	TGCAGCGTTCAGGGTGCTAGCAATCAGCCCCAGCATTTT
.	TRBV6-5	TRBJ2-1	medium-sized	CASRAGNEQFF	TGTGCCAGCAGAGCCGGCAATGAGCAGTTCTTC
TRBD1	TRBV5-1	TRBJ2-5	.	CASSPGQVQETQYF	TGCGCCAGCAGCCCGGGACAGGTCCAAGAGACCCAGTACTTC
TRBD1	TRBV5-4	TRBJ2-7	medium-sized	CASSSGQGNIYEQYF	TGTGCCAGCAGCTCGGGACAGGGGAATATCTACGAGCAGTACTTC
.	TRBV7-2	TRBJ1-5	.	CASNRVGSNQPQHF	TGTGCCTCAAACAGGGTCGGTAGCAATCAGCCCCAGCATTTT
.	TRBV5-1	TRBJ1-5	few	CASSLEGMGIGQPQHF	TGCGCCAGCAGCTTGGAGGGAATGGGAATCGGGCAGCCCCAGCATTTT
.	TRBV29-1	TRBJ2-3	large	CSVHAGGADTQYF	TGCAGCGTTCACGCGGGTGGGGCAGATACGCAGTATTTT
.	TRBV6-5	TRBJ1-6	.	CASSYGWGAQGNSPLHF	TGTGCCAGCAGTTACGGGTGGGGGGCCCAGGGAAATTCACCCCTCCACTTT
TRBD2	TRBV12-3/TRBV12-4	TRBJ2-3	.	CASSLLAGDTADTQYF	TGTGCCAGCAGTTTACTAGCGGGAGATACGGCAGATACGCAGTATTTT
TRBD2	TRBV19	TRBJ2-5	large	CASSMASGPTRETQYF	TGTGCCAGTAGTATGGCTAGCGGGCCTACGAGGGAGACCCAGTACTTC
TRBD2	TRBV6-5	TRBJ2-2	medium-sized	CASSYYSGRVNTGELFF	TGTGCCAGCAGTTACTACAGCGGGAGGGTGAACACCGGGGAGCTGTTTTTT
TRBD1	TRBV20-1	TRBJ2-7	.	CSARDQLRTGREQYF	TGCAGTGCTAGAGATCAACTAAGGACAGGGAGGGAGCAGTACTTC
.	TRBV27	TRBJ2-7	medium-sized	CASRRVSSYEQYF	TGTGCCAGCAGGCGGGTTAGCTCCTACGAGCAGTACTTC
.	TRBV4-3	TRBJ2-5	.	CASSQDHRRETQYF	TGCGCCAGCAGCCAAGATCATCGTCGAGAGACCCAGTACTTC
.	TRBV18	TRBJ2-3	medium-sized	CASSPDKALSTDTQYF	TGTGCCAGCTCACCAGATAAAGCGTTAAGCACAGATACGCAGTATTTT
.	TRBV18	TRBJ2-2	.	CASPLNTGELFF	TGTGCCAGCCCCCTCAACACCGGGGAGCTGTTTTTT
.	TRBV11-1	TRBJ1-4	.	CASSSYATNEKLFF	TGTGCCAGCAGCTCGTACGCAACTAATGAAAAACTGTTTTTT
TRBD2	TRBV5-1	TRBJ2-3	.	CASSLTSGSKDTQYF	TGCGCCAGCAGCCTAACTAGCGGGAGTAAAGATACGCAGTATTTT
.	TRBV5-6	TRBJ1-1	.	CASSWLGGGGSTEAFF	TGTGCCAGCAGCTGGTTGGGTGGGGGGGGTAGCACTGAAGCTTTCTTT
TRBD2	TRBV5-1	TRBJ2-1	.	CASSSSAGGYNEQFF	TGCGCCAGCAGTTCTTCAGCGGGAGGATACAATGAGCAGTTCTTC
.	TRBV21-1	TRBJ1-2	few	CASEVPRFGYTF	TGTGCCAGCGAGGTCCCCCGATTCGGCTACACCTTC
TRBD1	TRBV5-4	TRBJ1-3	.	CASSNVTGGADTIYF	TGTGCCAGCAGCAACGTGACAGGGGGCGCGGACACCATATATTTT
TRBD2	TRBV12-3/TRBV12-4	TRBJ2-7	.	CASSLASGRGEQYF	TGTGCCAGCAGTTTGGCTAGCGGGAGGGGCGAGCAGTACTTC
.	TRBV5-1	TRBJ1-1	.	CASSVDRNTEAFF	TGCGCCAGCAGCGTTGACAGGAACACTGAAGCTTTCTTT
TRBD1	TRBV24-1	TRBJ2-1	few	CATSDFGTGRENEQFF	TGTGCCACCAGTGATTTTGGGACAGGGAGGGAAAATGAGCAGTTCTTC
.	TRBV6-2/TRBV6-3	TRBJ2-1	medium-sized	CASSPLAAGEQFF	TGTGCCAGCAGTCCTCTGGCTGCCGGTGAGCAGTTCTTC
.	TRBV19	TRBJ2-5	medium-sized	CASSIGLQETQYF	TGTGCCAGTAGTATTGGGCTCCAAGAGACCCAGTACTTC
TRBD1	TRBV7-9	TRBJ1-2	.	CASSIPGQLYGYTF	TGTGCCAGCAGCATTCCGGGACAGCTCTATGGCTACACCTTC
TRBD1	TRBV27	TRBJ2-7	medium-sized	CASSLGTGGGEQYF	TGTGCCAGCTCCCTTGGGACAGGGGGAGGGGAGCAGTACTTC
.	TRBV12-3/TRBV12-4	TRBJ1-3	.	CASSLAGLGNTIYF	TGTGCCAGCAGTTTGGCAGGACTGGGAAACACCATATATTTT
TRBD1	TRBV19	TRBJ2-7	medium-sized	CASSFRLVGQGAYEQYF	TGTGCCAGTAGTTTTCGGTTGGTAGGACAGGGGGCTTACGAGCAGTACTTC
.	TRBV7-2	TRBJ2-1	few	CASSLASGAYNEQFF	TGTGCCAGCAGCTTAGCTTCGGGCGCCTACAATGAGCAGTTCTTC
.	TRBV7-6	TRBJ2-7	.	CASSLGWSVGEQYF	TGTGCCAGCAGCTTAGGGTGGTCTGTTGGCGAGCAGTACTTC
TRBD1	TRBV6-5	TRBJ2-7	.	CASSNRDRESYEQYF	TGTGCCAGCAGTAACCGGGACAGGGAATCCTACGAGCAGTACTTC
.	TRBV20-1	TRBJ2-7	.	CSARVDTTAREQYF	TGCAGTGCTAGAGTAGACACCACTGCGAGGGAGCAGTACTTC
.	TRBV12-3/TRBV12-4	TRBJ2-7	medium-sized	CASSRDWGEQYF	TGTGCCAGCAGTCGAGACTGGGGCGAGCAGTACTTC
TRBD2	TRBV30	TRBJ2-3	.	CAWSAGLAGSTDTQYF	TGTGCCTGGAGTGCGGGACTAGCGGGGTCTACGGATACGCAGTATTTT
TRBD2	TRBV6-4	TRBJ2-1	medium-sized	CASSPSGHNEQFF	TGTGCCAGCAGTCCTAGCGGCCACAATGAGCAGTTCTTC
.	TRBV30	TRBJ2-7	medium-sized	CAWMDFSYEQYF	TGTGCCTGGATGGACTTTTCCTACGAGCAGTACTTC
.	TRBV19	TRBJ2-3	large	CASSIDRSTDTQYF	TGTGCCAGTAGTATAGACCGCAGCACAGATACGCAGTATTTT
TRBD1	TRBV25-1	TRBJ2-3	.	CASSVGTASTDTQYF	TGTGCCAGCAGTGTCGGGACAGCTAGCACAGATACGCAGTATTTT
.	TRBV21-1	TRBJ1-2	.	CASSGRTGEDYGYTF	TGTGCCAGCAGCGGCCGGACAGGGGAGGACTATGGCTACACCTTC
TRBD2	TRBV6-1	TRBJ2-1	medium-sized	CASSRSSGRYNEQFF	TGTGCCAGCAGCCGCTCTAGCGGGAGGTACAATGAGCAGTTCTTC
.	TRBV5-1	TRBJ2-1	.	CASSSSGNRGGAEQFF	TGCGCCAGCAGCTCCTCTGGAAACAGGGGGGGGGCGGAGCAGTTCTTC
.	TRBV12-3/TRBV12-4	TRBJ2-5	medium-sized	CASSLGETQYF	TGTGCCAGCAGCCTAGGGGAGACCCAGTACTTC